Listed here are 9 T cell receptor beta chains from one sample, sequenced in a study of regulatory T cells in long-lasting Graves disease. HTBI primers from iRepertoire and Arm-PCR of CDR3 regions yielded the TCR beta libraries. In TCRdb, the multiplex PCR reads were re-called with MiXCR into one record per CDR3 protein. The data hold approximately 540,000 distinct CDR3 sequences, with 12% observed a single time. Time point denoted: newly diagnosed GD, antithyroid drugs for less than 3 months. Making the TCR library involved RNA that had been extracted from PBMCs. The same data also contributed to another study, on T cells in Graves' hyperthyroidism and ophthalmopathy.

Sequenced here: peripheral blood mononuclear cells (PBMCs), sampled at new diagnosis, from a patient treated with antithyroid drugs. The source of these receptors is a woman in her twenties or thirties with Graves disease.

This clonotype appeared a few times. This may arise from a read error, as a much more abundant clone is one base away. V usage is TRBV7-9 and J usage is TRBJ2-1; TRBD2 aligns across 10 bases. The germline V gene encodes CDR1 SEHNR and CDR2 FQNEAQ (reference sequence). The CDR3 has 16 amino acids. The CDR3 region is CASGLSLAGTYNEQFF. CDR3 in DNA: TGTGCCAGCGGCTTATCACTAGCGGGAACCTACAATGAGCAGTTCTTC. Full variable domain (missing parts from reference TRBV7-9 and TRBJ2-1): DTGVSQNPRHKITKRGQNVTFRCDPISEHNRLYWYRQTLGQGPEFLTYFQNEAQLEKSRLLSDRFSAERPKGSFSTLEIQRTEQGDSAMYLCASGLSLAGTYNEQFFGPGTRLTVL.

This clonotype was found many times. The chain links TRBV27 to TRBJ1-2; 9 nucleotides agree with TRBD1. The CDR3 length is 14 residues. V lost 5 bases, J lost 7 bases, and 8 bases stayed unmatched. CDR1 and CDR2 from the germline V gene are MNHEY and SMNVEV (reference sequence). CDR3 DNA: TGTGCCAGCAGTGTTAAACAGGGGGCGCGTGGCTACACCTTC. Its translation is CASSVKQGARGYTF.

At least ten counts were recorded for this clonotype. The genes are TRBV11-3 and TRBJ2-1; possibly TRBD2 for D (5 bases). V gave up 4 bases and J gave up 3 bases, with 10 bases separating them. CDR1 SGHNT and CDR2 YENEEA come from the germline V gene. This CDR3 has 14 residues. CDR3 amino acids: CASSSRGGYNEQFF. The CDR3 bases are TGTGCCAGCAGCTCCCGTGGAGGCTACAATGAGCAGTTCTTC.

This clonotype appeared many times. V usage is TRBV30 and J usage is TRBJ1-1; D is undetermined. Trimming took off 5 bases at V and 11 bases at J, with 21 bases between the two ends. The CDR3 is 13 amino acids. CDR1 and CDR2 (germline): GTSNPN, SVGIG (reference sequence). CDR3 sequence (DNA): TGTGCCTGGGCCGCGAAGTCGGTTGGTAAGGCTTTCTTT. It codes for CAWAAKSVGKAFF.

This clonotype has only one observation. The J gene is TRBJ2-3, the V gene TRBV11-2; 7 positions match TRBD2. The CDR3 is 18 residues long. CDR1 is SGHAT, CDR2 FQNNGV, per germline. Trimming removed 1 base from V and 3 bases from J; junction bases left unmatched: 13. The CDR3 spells CASSLGRNQGGRTDTQYF. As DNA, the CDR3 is TGTGCCAGCAGCTTAGGACGAAATCAGGGCGGGAGAACAGATACGCAGTATTTT.

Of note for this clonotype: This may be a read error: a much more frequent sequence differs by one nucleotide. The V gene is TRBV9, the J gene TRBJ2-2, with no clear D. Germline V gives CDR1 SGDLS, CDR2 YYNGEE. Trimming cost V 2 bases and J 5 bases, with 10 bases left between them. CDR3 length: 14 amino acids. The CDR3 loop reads CASSVVPGTGELFF. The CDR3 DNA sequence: TGTGCCAGCAGCGTTGTACCTGGGACCGGGGAGCTGTTTTTT.

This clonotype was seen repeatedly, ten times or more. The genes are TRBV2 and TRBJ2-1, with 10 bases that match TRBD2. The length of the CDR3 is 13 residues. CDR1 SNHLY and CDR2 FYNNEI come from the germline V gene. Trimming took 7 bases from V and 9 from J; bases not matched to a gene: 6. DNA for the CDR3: TGTGCCAGCAACGGCCTAGCGGGAGTTGAGCAGTTCTTC. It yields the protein CASNGLAGVEQFF.

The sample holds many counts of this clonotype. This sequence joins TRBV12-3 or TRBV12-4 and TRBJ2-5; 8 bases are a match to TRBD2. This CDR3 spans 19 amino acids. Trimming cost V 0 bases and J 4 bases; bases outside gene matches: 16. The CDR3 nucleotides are TGTGCCAGCAGTTTAGCCCTTACCGGGACTAGGTATCGGGGAGAGACCCAGTACTTC. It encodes CASSLALTGTRYRGETQYF.

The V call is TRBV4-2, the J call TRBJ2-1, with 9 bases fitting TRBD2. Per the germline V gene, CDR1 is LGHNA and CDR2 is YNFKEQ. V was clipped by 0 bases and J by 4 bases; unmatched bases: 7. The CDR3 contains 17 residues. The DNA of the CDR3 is TGTGCCAGCAGCCAAGATAAATTGCTAGCGGGGTACAATGAGCAGTTCTTC. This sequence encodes CASSQDKLLAGYNEQFF.